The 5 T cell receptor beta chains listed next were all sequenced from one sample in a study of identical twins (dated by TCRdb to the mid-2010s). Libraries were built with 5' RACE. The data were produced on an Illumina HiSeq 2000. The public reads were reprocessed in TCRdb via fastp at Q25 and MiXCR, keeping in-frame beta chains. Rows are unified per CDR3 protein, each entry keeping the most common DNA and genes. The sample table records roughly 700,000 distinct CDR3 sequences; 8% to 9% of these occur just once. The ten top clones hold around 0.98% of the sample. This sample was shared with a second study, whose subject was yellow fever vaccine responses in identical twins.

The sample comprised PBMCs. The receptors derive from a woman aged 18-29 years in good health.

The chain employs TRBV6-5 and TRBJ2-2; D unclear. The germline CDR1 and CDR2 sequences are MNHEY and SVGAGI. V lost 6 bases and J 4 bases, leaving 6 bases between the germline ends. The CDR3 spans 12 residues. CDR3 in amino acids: CASREVTGELFF. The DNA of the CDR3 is TGTGCCAGCAGGGAAGTCACCGGGGAGCTGTTTTTT.

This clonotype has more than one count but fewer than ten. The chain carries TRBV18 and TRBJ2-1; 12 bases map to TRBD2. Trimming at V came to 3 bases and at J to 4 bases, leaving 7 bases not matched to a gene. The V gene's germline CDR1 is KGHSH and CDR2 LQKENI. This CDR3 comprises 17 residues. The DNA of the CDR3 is TGTGCCAGCTCACCTCTAGCGGGGGGGCTTGTGTACAATGAGCAGTTCTTC. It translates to CASSPLAGGLVYNEQFF.

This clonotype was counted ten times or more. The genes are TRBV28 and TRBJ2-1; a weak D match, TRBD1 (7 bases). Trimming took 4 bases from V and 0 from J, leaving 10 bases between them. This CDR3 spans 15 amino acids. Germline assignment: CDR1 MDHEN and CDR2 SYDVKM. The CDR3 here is CASSWRDSSYNEQFF. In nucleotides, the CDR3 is TGTGCCAGCAGTTGGCGGGACAGCTCCTACAATGAGCAGTTCTTC.

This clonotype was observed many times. CDR3 sequence reads: CASSSGTLYNYEQYF. CDR3 in DNA: TGTGCCAGCAGTTCCGGGACATTATATAACTACGAGCAGTACTTC. This sequence joins TRBV12-3 or TRBV12-4 and TRBJ2-7; perhaps TRBD1 as D (6 bases). The ends were cut back, 4 bases at V and 3 bases at J, with 16 bases in the middle. The CDR3 has 15 residues.

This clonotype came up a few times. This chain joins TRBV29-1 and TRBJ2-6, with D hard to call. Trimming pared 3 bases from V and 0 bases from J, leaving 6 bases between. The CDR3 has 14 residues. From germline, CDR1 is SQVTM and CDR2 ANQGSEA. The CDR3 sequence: CSVEPDSGANVLTF. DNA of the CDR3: TGCAGCGTTGAGCCCGACTCTGGGGCCAACGTCCTGACTTTC. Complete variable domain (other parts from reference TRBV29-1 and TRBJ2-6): SAVISQKPSRDICQRGTSLTIQCQVDSQVTMMFWYRQQPGQSLTLIATANQGSEATYESGFVIDKFPISRPNLTFSTLTVSNMSPEDSSIYLCSVEPDSGANVLTFGAGSRLTVL.